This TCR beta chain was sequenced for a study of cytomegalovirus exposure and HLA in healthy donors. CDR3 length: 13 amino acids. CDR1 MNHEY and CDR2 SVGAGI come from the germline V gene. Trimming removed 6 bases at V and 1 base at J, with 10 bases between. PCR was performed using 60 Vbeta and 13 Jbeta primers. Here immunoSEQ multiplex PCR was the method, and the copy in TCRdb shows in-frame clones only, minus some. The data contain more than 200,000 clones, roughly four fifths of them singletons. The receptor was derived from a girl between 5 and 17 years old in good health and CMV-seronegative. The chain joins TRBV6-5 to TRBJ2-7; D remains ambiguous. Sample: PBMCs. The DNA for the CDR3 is TGTGCCAGCAGCTCCTCTAGATCCTACGAGCAGTACTTC. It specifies CASSSSRSYEQYF.